This TCR beta chain derives from a study of shared clonotypes between healthy human individuals. Study at large: Samples came from a couple of female and a few male donors aged 18 to 49.

Measured with immunoSEQ multiplex PCR; TCRdb has only the in-frame clones, and not every one. The table shows approximately 2.5 million clones, with roughly nine tenths occurring only once. Points on this clone: Its specificity is not known.

The ends lost 2 bases at V and 3 bases at J; junction bases unmatched: 4. Germline assignment: CDR1 KGHSH and CDR2 LQKENI. CDR3 length: 15 amino acids. Study-wide results and caveats: Depth was large, yet rarefaction showed that sorted-subset sequencing was incomplete.

The authors divided CD4+ cells into CD45RA+ naive and CD45RA-negative memory subsets. The sequencing sample was made of naive CD4+ T cells sorted from blood. Subset defined: CD45RA+ positively selected. The clonotype comes from a man aged 18 to 30 in good health. The rearrangement joins TRBV18 to TRBJ2-3, with 8 nucleotides matching TRBD2. The CDR3 sequence: CASSPWASGTDTQYF. The CDR3 DNA sequence: TGTGCCAGCTCACCATGGGCTAGCGGGACAGATACGCAGTATTTT.